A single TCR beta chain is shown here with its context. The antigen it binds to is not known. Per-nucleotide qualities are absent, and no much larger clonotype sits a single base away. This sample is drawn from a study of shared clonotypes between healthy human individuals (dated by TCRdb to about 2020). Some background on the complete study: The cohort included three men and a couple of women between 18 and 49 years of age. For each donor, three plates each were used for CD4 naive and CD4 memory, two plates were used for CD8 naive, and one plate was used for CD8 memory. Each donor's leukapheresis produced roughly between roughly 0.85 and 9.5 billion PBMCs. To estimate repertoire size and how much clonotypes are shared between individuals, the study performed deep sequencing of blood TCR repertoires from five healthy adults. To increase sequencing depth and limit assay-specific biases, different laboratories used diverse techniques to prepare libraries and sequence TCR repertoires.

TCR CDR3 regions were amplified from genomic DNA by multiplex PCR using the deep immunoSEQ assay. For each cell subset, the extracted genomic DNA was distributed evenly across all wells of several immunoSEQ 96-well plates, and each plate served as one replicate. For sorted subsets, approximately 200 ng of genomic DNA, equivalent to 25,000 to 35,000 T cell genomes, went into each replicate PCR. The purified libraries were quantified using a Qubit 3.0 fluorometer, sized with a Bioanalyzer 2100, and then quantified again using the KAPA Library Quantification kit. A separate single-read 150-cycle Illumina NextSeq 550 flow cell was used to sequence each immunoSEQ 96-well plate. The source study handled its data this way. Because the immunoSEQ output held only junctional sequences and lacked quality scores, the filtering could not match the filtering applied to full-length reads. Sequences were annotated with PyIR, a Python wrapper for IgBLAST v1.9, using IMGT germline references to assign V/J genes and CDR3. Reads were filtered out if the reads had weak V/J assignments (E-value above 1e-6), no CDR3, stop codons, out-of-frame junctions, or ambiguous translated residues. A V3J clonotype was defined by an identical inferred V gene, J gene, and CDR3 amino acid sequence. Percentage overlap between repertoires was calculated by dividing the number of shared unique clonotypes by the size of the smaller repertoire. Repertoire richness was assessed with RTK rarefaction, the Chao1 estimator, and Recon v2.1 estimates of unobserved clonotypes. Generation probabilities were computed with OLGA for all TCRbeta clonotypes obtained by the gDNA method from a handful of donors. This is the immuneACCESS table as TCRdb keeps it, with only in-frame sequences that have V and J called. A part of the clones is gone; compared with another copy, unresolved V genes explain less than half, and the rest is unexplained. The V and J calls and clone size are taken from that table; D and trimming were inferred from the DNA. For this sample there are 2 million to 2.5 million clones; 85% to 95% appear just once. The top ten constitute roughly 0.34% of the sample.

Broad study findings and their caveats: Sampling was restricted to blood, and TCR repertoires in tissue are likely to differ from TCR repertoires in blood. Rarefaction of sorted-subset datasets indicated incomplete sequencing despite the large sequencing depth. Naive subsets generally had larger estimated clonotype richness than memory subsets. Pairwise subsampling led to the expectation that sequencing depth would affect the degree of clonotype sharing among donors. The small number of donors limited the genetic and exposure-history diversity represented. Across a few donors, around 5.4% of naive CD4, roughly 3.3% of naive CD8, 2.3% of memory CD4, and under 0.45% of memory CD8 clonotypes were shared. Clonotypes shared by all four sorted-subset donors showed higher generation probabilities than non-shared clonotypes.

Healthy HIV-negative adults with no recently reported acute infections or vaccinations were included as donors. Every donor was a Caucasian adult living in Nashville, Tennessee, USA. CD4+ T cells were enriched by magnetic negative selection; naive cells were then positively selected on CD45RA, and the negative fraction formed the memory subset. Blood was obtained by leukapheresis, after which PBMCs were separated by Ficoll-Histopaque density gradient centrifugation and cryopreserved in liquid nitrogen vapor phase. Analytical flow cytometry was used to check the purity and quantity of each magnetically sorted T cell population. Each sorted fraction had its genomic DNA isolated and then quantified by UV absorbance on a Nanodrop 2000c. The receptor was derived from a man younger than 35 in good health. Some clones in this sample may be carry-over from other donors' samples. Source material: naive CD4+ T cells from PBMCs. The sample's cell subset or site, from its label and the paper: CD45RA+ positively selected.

The DNA sequence follows: TGTGCCAGCAGTGTCGGAGCCAATCAGCCCCAGCATTTT. It translates to CASSVGANQPQHF. The rearrangement joined TRBV2 to TRBJ1-5, with the D gene uncertain. CDR1 SNHLY and CDR2 FYNNEI were looked up in the germline V gene. Spanning cysteine to phenylalanine, the CDR3 consists of 13 amino acids. CDR3 DNA only is kept here, 39 bases in frame from base 1. V gives up 4 bases and J gives up 3 bases, and the segment between their germline ends measures 7 bases.